A single sample is the source of the 12 T cell receptor beta chains below, sequenced in a study of blood T cell repertoires in COVID-19. Method: immunoSEQ multiplex PCR; TCRdb's copy keeps in-frame clones and lacks some. In the table there are about 220,000 clones, around nine tenths of which are singletons. Input material: PBMCs or T cells enriched from blood (not recorded which). These receptors were taken from a woman in her fifties or sixties with acute COVID-19.

This chain joins TRBV6-5 and TRBJ2-7, with D maybe TRBD1 (6 bases). This CDR3 spans 13 amino acids. Germline V lookup: CDR1 MNHEY, CDR2 SVGAGI. The germline V and J ends were trimmed by 5 bases and 4 bases, with 12 bases remaining between them. The CDR3 region is CASSINTGYEQYF. The CDR3 DNA is TGTGCCAGCAGTATCAATACAGGGTACGAGCAGTACTTC.

V usage is TRBV5-1 and J usage is TRBJ2-7; 8 bases map to TRBD1. The V and J ends lost 4 bases and 6 bases, in that order; junction bases with no gene match: 6. The CDR3 has 13 residues. CDR1 is SGHRS, CDR2 YFSETQ, per germline. The CDR3 nucleotides read TGCGCCAGCAGCCCCGGGACAGGCTTCGAGCAGTACTTC. Translation gives CASSPGTGFEQYF.

This clone was counted between two and nine times. The chain employs TRBV19 and TRBJ1-5; D uncertain. Germline CDR1 and CDR2: LNHDA and SQIVND (reference sequence). The CDR3 extends over 16 amino acids. V shed 3 bases and J shed 1 base, with 13 bases lying between them. CDR3 loop: CASSMIWAFSNQPQHF. CDR3 DNA sequence: TGTGCCAGTAGTATGATTTGGGCATTCAGCAATCAGCCCCAGCATTTT.

The chain has TRBV18 and TRBJ1-4; 8 positions match TRBD1. The V segment lost 8 bases and the J segment 6 bases; nucleotides outside the gene matches: 11. This CDR3 has 15 residues. The germline V gene has CDR1 KGHSH and CDR2 LQKENI. The CDR3 coding sequence is TGTGCCAGCGCCCAGCGGGGACAGGACTATGAAAAACTGTTTTTT. It translates to CASAQRGQDYEKLFF.

In this sample, this clone turned up once. The chain combines TRBV7-9 with TRBJ2-7; TRBD1 matches 7 bases. CDR3 size: 11 residues. Germline V gives CDR1 SEHNR, CDR2 FQNEAQ (reference sequence). V trimming: 11 bases; J trimming: 3 bases; junction bases outside the gene matches: 4. As DNA, the CDR3 is TGTGCCGGAGACAGGGTCTACGAGCAGTACTTC. The encoded protein is CAGDRVYEQYF.

The chain combines TRBV5-5 with TRBJ2-7; 7 positions match TRBD2. The V gene's germline CDR1 is SGHKS and CDR2 YYEKEE (reference sequence). Unmatched junction bases numbered 12, after V lost 4 bases and J lost 5 bases. This CDR3 spans 15 amino acids. CDR3 coding DNA: TGTGCCAGCAGCCGTTCAGCGGGATTTTTGGACGAGCAGTACTTC. Translation: CASSRSAGFLDEQYF.

The chain combines TRBV5-1 with TRBJ2-1; D is undetermined. Trimming removed 0 bases from V and 2 bases from J, with 9 bases in between. Germline assignment: CDR1 SGHRS and CDR2 YFSETQ. The CDR3 loop spans 15 amino acids. For the CDR3, the DNA is TGCGCCAGCAGCTTGGTAGCAGAAACCTACAATGAGCAGTTCTTC. It translates to CASSLVAETYNEQFF. The variable domain in full, completed from reference TRBV5-1 and TRBJ2-1, reads KAGVTQTPRYLIKTRGQQVTLSCSPISGHRSVSWYQQTPGQGLQFLFEYFSETQRNKGNFPGRFSGRQFSNSRSEMNVSTLELGDSALYLCASSLVAETYNEQFFGPGTRLTVL.

This rearrangement joins TRBV28 to TRBJ1-5, with TRBD1 as a possible D gene (5 bases). Germline V CDR1 and CDR2: MDHEN, SYDVKM. V was clipped by 5 bases and J by 6 bases, with 26 bases between them. The CDR3 extends over 18 amino acids. CDR3 sequence (DNA): TGTGCCAGCAGTCCCGGGGACGGGAGGGCGGATTTGGGTCAGCCCCAGCATTTT. Its translation: CASSPGDGRADLGQPQHF.

The chain combines TRBV29-1 with TRBJ2-7; 10 nucleotides agree with TRBD2. The length of the CDR3 is 15 residues. CDR1 and CDR2 (germline): SQVTM, ANQGSEA. After removal of 6 bases from V and 5 bases from J, the junction contained 13 bases not matched to a gene. The CDR3 region is CSVGGPSGRRNEQYF. The CDR3 DNA reads as TGCAGCGTGGGGGGGCCTAGCGGGAGACGGAACGAGCAGTACTTC.

This clone appeared a few times. The gene calls are TRBV3-1 (or the pseudogene TRBV3-2) and TRBJ2-7; possibly TRBD2 for D (5 bases). The V gene lost 11 bases and the J gene lost 9 bases, with 20 bases spanning the gap. Germline V gene sequence: CDR1 LGHDT, CDR2 YNNKEL (reference sequence). This CDR3 spans 12 amino acids. CDR3 region: CASGSTNRGQYF. CDR3 nucleotides: TGTGCCTCTGGTAGTACCAATCGGGGGCAGTACTTC.

The rearrangement uses TRBV7-3 and TRBJ2-2; D perhaps matches TRBD2 (5 bases). V lost 4 bases, J lost 1 base, and 13 bases lay in between. The CDR3 length is 16 residues. CDR1 is SGHTA, CDR2 FQGTGA, per germline. CDR3: CASSSRTRGNTGELFF. In DNA form, the CDR3 reads TGTGCCAGCAGCTCCCGGACTCGAGGGAACACCGGGGAGCTGTTTTTT.

The chain recombines TRBV19 with TRBJ2-1, with a possible D match to TRBD1 (6 bases). From germline, CDR1 is LNHDA and CDR2 SQIVND (reference sequence). V was pared by 1 base and J by 4 bases, with 11 bases between. This CDR3 is built from 15 residues. CDR3 coding DNA: TGTGCCAGTAGTATAGGAGCAGGGGAATACAATGAGCAGTTCTTC. As protein: CASSIGAGEYNEQFF.